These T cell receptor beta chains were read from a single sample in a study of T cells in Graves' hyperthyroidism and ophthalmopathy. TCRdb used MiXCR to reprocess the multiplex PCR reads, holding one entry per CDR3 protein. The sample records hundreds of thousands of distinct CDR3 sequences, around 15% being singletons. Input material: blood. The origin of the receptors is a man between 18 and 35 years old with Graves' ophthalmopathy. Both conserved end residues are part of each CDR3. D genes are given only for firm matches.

CDR3: CASVQSPTETEAFF
D: NA
J: TRBJ1-1
V: TRBV18

CDR3: CASSHRLAGGRYEQFF
D: TRBD2
J: TRBJ2-1
V: TRBV11-2

CDR3: CSANTRTSAYEQYF
D: TRBD2
J: TRBJ2-7
V: TRBV20-1

CDR3: CASSTREYGYTF
D: NA
J: TRBJ1-2
V: TRBV6-1

CDR3: CASSPPSQVYEQYF
D: NA
J: TRBJ2-7
V: TRBV18

CDR3: CSAKDRDSNQPQHF
D: NA
J: TRBJ1-5
V: TRBV20-1

CDR3: CASSYSSWGTTEAFF
D: NA
J: TRBJ1-1
V: TRBV6-5

CDR3: CASSEGQGSNQPQHF
D: TRBD1
J: TRBJ1-5
V: TRBV5-8

CDR3: CALGLAQETQYF
D: TRBD2
J: TRBJ2-5
V: TRBV30

CDR3: CSARDSGGVTQYF
D: TRBD2
J: TRBJ2-3
V: TRBV20-1

CDR3: CASSVGLARDEQFF
D: TRBD2
J: TRBJ2-1
V: TRBV9

CDR3: CASSPGRGAQETQYF
D: NA
J: TRBJ2-5
V: TRBV4-2

CDR3: CASSSRTEITDTQYF
D: NA
J: TRBJ2-3
V: TRBV5-1

CDR3: CASSGQANTEAFF
D: TRBD1
J: TRBJ1-1
V: TRBV12-3/TRBV12-4

CDR3: CASSGGTSWKGEQYF
D: TRBD2
J: TRBJ2-7
V: TRBV6-1

CDR3: CASSQSPTGGFETQYF
D: TRBD1
J: TRBJ2-5
V: TRBV4-1

CDR3: CASSLLTSRFNEQYF
D: TRBD2
J: TRBJ2-7
V: TRBV7-9

CDR3: CASSEVLRTGGGQETQYF
D: TRBD1
J: TRBJ2-5
V: TRBV2

CDR3: CSAEEGGTTQYF
D: NA
J: TRBJ2-3
V: TRBV20-1

CDR3: CASSQDRSGRANEQFF
D: TRBD2
J: TRBJ2-1
V: TRBV3-1

CDR3: CASSFYPRETQYF
D: NA
J: TRBJ2-5
V: TRBV7-2

CDR3: CASSLALAGHEQSF
D: NA
J: TRBJ2-1
V: TRBV11-3

CDR3: CASSVEQGPSPRYF
D: TRBD1
J: TRBJ2-5
V: TRBV5-1

CDR3: CAISASVVYEQYF
D: NA
J: TRBJ2-7
V: TRBV10-3

CDR3: CASSYEGGNEKLFF
D: NA
J: TRBJ1-4
V: TRBV6-9

CDR3: CASSQPPGTGGGEQYF
D: TRBD1
J: TRBJ2-7
V: TRBV6-1

CDR3: CASSYVGGGLYEQYF
D: TRBD2
J: TRBJ2-7
V: TRBV2

CDR3: CSAYGQGATNEKLFF
D: TRBD1
J: TRBJ1-4
V: TRBV20-1

CDR3: CASRLKGGGLSSYEQYF
D: NA
J: TRBJ2-7
V: TRBV6-1

CDR3: CASSLGVWRSYNEQFF
D: NA
J: TRBJ2-1
V: TRBV7-2

CDR3: CASSQFRGAHNEQFF
D: NA
J: TRBJ2-1
V: TRBV3-1

CDR3: CASSLGDRAAYEQYF
D: TRBD1
J: TRBJ2-7
V: TRBV12-3/TRBV12-4

CDR3: CASRQNLNDRTYGYTF
D: NA
J: TRBJ1-2
V: TRBV6-2/TRBV6-3

CDR3: CASSLGGGSEQFF
D: TRBD1
J: TRBJ2-1
V: TRBV5-8

CDR3: CASRGPGQFRGSGANVLTF
D: TRBD1
J: TRBJ2-6
V: TRBV6-1

CDR3: CASSPSRGNVPYEQYF
D: NA
J: TRBJ2-7
V: TRBV4-1